A selection of T cell receptor beta chains follows, all from one sample in a study. TCRdb processed the 5' RACE reads anew with MiXCR; each CDR3 protein has one entry. The sample lists about 40,000 distinct CDR3 sequences; approximately 17% were seen once. Sequencing input: naive CD4+ T cells sorted from a lymph node. The receptors shown here come from a female donor with breast cancer. CDR3s include the opening cysteine and the closing phenylalanine or tryptophan. D genes are given only for firm matches. Clone sizes are given selectively: once, few, many, or a class where the clone is expanded.

V	size	D	J	CDR3	DNA
TRBV20-1	NA	TRBD2	TRBJ2-1	CSAKPGLVGGTYNEQFF	TGCAGTGCTAAACCTGGACTAGTGGGAGGGACCTACAATGAGCAGTTCTTC
TRBV7-9	few	NA	TRBJ2-1	CASSLIGSGEQFF	TGTGCCAGCAGCTTAATTGGATCTGGTGAGCAGTTCTTC
TRBV5-1	NA	TRBD1	TRBJ2-7	CASSSRTGRDEQYF	TGCGCCAGCAGCTCCCGGACAGGGCGCGACGAGCAGTACTTC
TRBV6-5	many	NA	TRBJ1-2	CASSYRNREGYTF	TGTGCCAGCAGTTACCGAAACAGGGAGGGCTACACCTTC
TRBV7-9	many	NA	TRBJ2-1	CASSPTSGGANEQFF	TGTGCCAGCAGCCCTACGTCCGGCGGGGCCAATGAGCAGTTCTTC
TRBV7-9	few	NA	TRBJ2-3	CASSLATVSTDTQYF	TGTGCCAGCAGCTTAGCGACGGTGAGCACAGATACGCAGTATTTT
TRBV5-1	NA	NA	TRBJ2-3	CASRLPSTDTQYF	TGCGCCAGCCGGCTACCTAGCACAGATACGCAGTATTTT
TRBV7-2	NA	TRBD2	TRBJ2-3	CASSLVGTLAGGSTDTQYF	TGTGCCAGCAGCTTAGTGGGGACCCTAGCGGGAGGTTCCACAGATACGCAGTATTTT
TRBV5-5	few	TRBD1	TRBJ2-5	CASSLLWGQGRSETQYF	TGTGCCAGCAGCTTGTTGTGGGGACAGGGGAGGTCGGAGACCCAGTACTTC
TRBV5-1	few	TRBD1	TRBJ1-4	CASRPGQAGREKLFF	TGCGCCAGCAGACCCGGACAGGCGGGACGGGAAAAACTGTTTTTT
TRBV3-1	NA	NA	TRBJ2-3	CASRHGSRVTDTQYF	TGTGCCAGCAGGCACGGGAGCAGGGTCACAGATACGCAGTATTTT
TRBV7-3	many	NA	TRBJ2-3	CASSFGGGSTDTQYF	TGTGCCAGCAGCTTTGGAGGGGGTAGCACAGATACGCAGTATTTT
TRBV5-1	NA	NA	TRBJ2-5	CASSSGRLETQYF	TGCGCCAGCAGCTCGGGACGGTTGGAGACCCAGTACTTC
TRBV5-5	few	NA	TRBJ1-1	CASSLAGGGNTEAFF	TGTGCCAGCAGCTTGGCCGGCGGGGGGAACACTGAAGCTTTCTTT
TRBV7-9	many	NA	TRBJ2-2	CASSLAGKAGELFF	TGTGCCAGCAGCTTAGCGGGAAAGGCCGGGGAGCTGTTTTTT
TRBV4-1	few	NA	TRBJ1-6	CASSQRSTVNNSPLHF	TGCGCCAGCAGCCAGAGATCGACCGTGAATAATTCACCCCTCCACTTT
TRBV4-1	NA	NA	TRBJ1-4	CASSQVITGVNEKLFF	TGCGCCAGCAGCCAAGTAATCACAGGAGTTAATGAAAAACTGTTTTTT
TRBV12-3/TRBV12-4	NA	NA	TRBJ2-4	CASRSGGESKNIQYF	TGTGCCAGCAGGAGTGGGGGCGAGTCCAAAAACATTCAGTACTTC
TRBV4-1	many	NA	TRBJ1-1	CASSLDSLNTEAFF	TGCGCCAGCAGCCTGGACTCCTTGAACACTGAAGCTTTCTTT
TRBV7-8	NA	NA	TRBJ2-1	CASSARGTMSEQFF	TGTGCCAGCAGCGCCAGAGGGACAATGAGCGAGCAGTTCTTC
TRBV19	NA	TRBD2	TRBJ2-1	CASSILGLAVYNEQFF	TGTGCCAGTAGTATCCTGGGACTAGCGGTCTACAATGAGCAGTTCTTC
TRBV6-5	few	NA	TRBJ2-6	CASSYFNGASGANVLTF	TGTGCCAGCAGTTACTTTAACGGTGCCTCTGGGGCCAACGTCCTGACTTTC